This T cell receptor (beta chain) was identified during a study of CD8+ T cells in alopecia areata. V was shortened by 5 bases and J by 6 bases, with 19 bases between the two germline ends. This CDR3 is built from 15 residues. The germline V gene has CDR1 SGHDN and CDR2 FVKESK. Study-level findings and limits: Scalp repertoires also include resident alphabeta T cells from normal skin.

Sorting of CD4+ and CD8+ T cells was performed on PBMCs. As the sequencing template, cDNA was produced by extracting RNA and reverse transcribing it. Clones were read by immunoSEQ multiplex PCR, and TCRdb kept only the in-frame ones, dropping some. This table holds 110,000 to 150,000 clones, about 60% found once. This clone was seen only a few times. No antigen is known for it. This sequence was found in a human donor with alopecia areata. The J gene is TRBJ2-5, the V gene TRBV14; a weak D match, TRBD1 (6 bases). The sequences come from CD4+ T cells sorted from blood, collected at week 0. The CDR3 sequence: CASSAQGTTFKTQYF. In DNA, the CDR3 is TGTGCCAGCAGCGCCCAGGGGACCACCTTTAAGACCCAGTACTTC. The whole variable domain, remainder taken from reference TRBV14 and TRBJ2-5, is EAGVTQFPSHSVIEKGQTVTLRCDPISGHDNLYWYRRVMGKEIKFLLHFVKESKQDESGMPNNRFLAERTGGTYSTLKVQPAELEDSGVYFCASSAQGTTFKTQYFGPGTRLLVL.